The rows below give T cell receptor beta chains drawn from one sample of a study of T cell changes during pregnancy in multiple sclerosis. Measured with immunoSEQ multiplex PCR; TCRdb has only the in-frame clones, and not every one. This sample has about 17,000 clones, with 84% found just once. The source was CD8+ T cells from peripheral blood mononuclear cells, collected in the third trimester of pregnancy. The receptors were gathered from a female donor in good health, enrolled as a control in a pregnancy study. CDR3s include the opening cysteine and the closing phenylalanine or tryptophan.

V: TRBV6-5
J: TRBJ2-5
CDR3: CASSLTGRGETQYF

V: TRBV19
J: TRBJ2-7
CDR3: CASSSGQGLSEQYF

V: TRBV7-9
J: TRBJ2-7
CDR3: CASTSRGGFYEQYF

V: TRBV29-1
J: TRBJ2-7
CDR3: CSVTPWDREYEQYF

V: TRBV27
J: TRBJ2-3
CDR3: CASSFQPGRGTDTQYF

V: TRBV7-9
J: TRBJ1-3
CDR3: CASSLQDRVLNSGNTIYF

V: TRBV10-2
J: TRBJ1-1
CDR3: CASTPTGATEAFF

V: TRBV2
J: TRBJ2-1
CDR3: CASDRGSGEQFF

V: TRBV5-4
J: TRBJ2-2
CDR3: CASSLRESGELFF

V: TRBV20-1
J: TRBJ1-1
CDR3: CSASWSTEAFF

V: TRBV12-2
J: TRBJ2-6
CDR3: CASRLRISTQSRANVLTF

V: TRBV5-5
J: TRBJ2-2
CDR3: CASSLGLAGGANTGELFF

V: TRBV6-5
J: TRBJ2-1
CDR3: CASRTDSSYNEQFF